Shown below are 24 T cell receptor beta chains from a single sample sequenced in a study of blood T cell repertoires in COVID-19. Assay used: immunoSEQ multiplex PCR; TCRdb lists only in-frame clones, some missing. Seen here are tens of thousands of clones, about 78% observed once, and the top ten hold around 12%. The sample comprised peripheral blood. All receptors come from an older man with acute or convalescent COVID-19.

This chain connects TRBV18 to TRBJ1-1; D is perhaps TRBD1 (5 bases). This CDR3 is built from 16 residues. Germline V gene lookup returns CDR1 KGHSH and CDR2 LQKENI. V was cut by 6 bases and J by 0 bases, with 17 bases left in between. CDR3 region: CASSSRPGEMNTEAFF. The CDR3 coding sequence is TGTGCCAGCTCTTCCCGACCGGGGGAGATGAACACTGAAGCTTTCTTT.

This clone was seen once. The chain is built from TRBV11-3 and TRBJ2-7, with D maybe TRBD1 (7 bases). CDR1 is SGHNT and CDR2 is YENEEA in the germline V gene. The CDR3 runs to 16 residues. Trimming took 8 bases from V and 5 from J, leaving 25 bases between them. In DNA, the CDR3 is TGTGCCAGCGCGGGCAGGGGGGATCCTATCTCAAACGAGCAGTACTTC. It yields the protein CASAGRGDPISNEQYF.

The rearrangement uses TRBV5-1 and TRBJ2-5; 9 bases line up with TRBD2. The length of the CDR3 is 13 residues. The germline gives CDR1 SGHRS, CDR2 YFSETQ. J gave up 9 bases and V 2 bases, and 5 bases lay outside the gene matches. DNA for the CDR3: TGCGCCAGCAGCTTCGGCGGGGGGGCGGCCCAGTACTTC. This translates into CASSFGGGAAQYF.

This clone was seen a few times. The CDR3 DNA sequence: TGTGCCTGGAGTCCGGGGTGGGGTTCACCCCTCCACTTT. Translation gives CAWSPGWGSPLHF. V is TRBV30 and J is TRBJ1-6; D is unclear. The CDR3 is 13 amino acids. Trimming took 2 bases from V and 9 from J, leaving 11 bases between them. Germline values: CDR1 GTSNPN, CDR2 SVGIG (reference sequence).

The J gene is TRBJ2-7, the V gene TRBV5-4; the D gene is possibly TRBD2 (6 bases). The CDR3 totals 14 residues. Germline V gene lookup returns CDR1 SGHNT and CDR2 YYREEE (reference sequence). Trimming removed 4 bases at V and 0 bases at J, with 11 bases between. The CDR3 loop is CASSVAGSSYEQYF. In nucleotides, the CDR3 is TGTGCCAGCAGCGTCGCGGGGAGCTCCTACGAGCAGTACTTC. The entire variable domain, with the rest obtained from reference TRBV5-4 and TRBJ2-7, is as follows: ETGVTQSPTHLIKTRGQQVTLRCSSQSGHNTVSWYQQALGQGPQFIFQYYREEENGRGNFPPRFSGLQFPNYSSELNVNALELDDSALYLCASSVAGSSYEQYFGPGTRLTVT.

V gene TRBV9 combines with J gene TRBJ2-5; 8 positions match TRBD2. The CDR3 sequence is 16 residues long. CDR1 and CDR2 (germline): SGDLS, YYNGEE. V trimming: 0 bases; J trimming: 7 bases; junction bases outside the gene matches: 11. The CDR3 bases are TGTGCCAGCAGCGTAGCAGTCGGGACTAGATCTGGGACCCAGTACTTC. Its translation: CASSVAVGTRSGTQYF.

The rearrangement joins TRBV6-6 to TRBJ2-7; 7 nucleotides line up with TRBD1. The CDR3 has 16 amino acids. Germline values: CDR1 MNHNY, CDR2 SVGAGI (reference sequence). V trimming: 0 bases; J trimming: 3 bases; junction bases outside the gene matches: 8. The DNA of the CDR3 is TGTGCCAGCAGTTACTCGACAGGGCGGTCGATCTACGAGCAGTACTTC. Its translation is CASSYSTGRSIYEQYF.

About this clone itself: At one end the junction does not follow the germline gene, possibly because of a read error. The chain uses TRBV11-2 and TRBJ2-3, with TRBD2 matching over 9 bases. The CDR3 runs to 13 residues. Looked up from germline, CDR1 is SGHAT and CDR2 is FQNNGV. DNA of the CDR3: TGCGGGACCAGCGGGGGGTCCACAGATACGCAGTATTTT. It encodes CGTSGGSTDTQYF. The variable domain in full, completed from reference TRBV11-2 and TRBJ2-3, reads EAGVAQSPRYKIIEKRQSVAFWCNPISGHATLYWYQQILGQGPKLLIQFQNNGVVDDSQLPKDRFSAERLKGVDSTLKIQPAKLEDSAVYLCGTSGGSTDTQYFGPGTRLTVL.

This clone was found many times. The J gene is TRBJ2-7, the V gene TRBV7-9, with 7 bases matching TRBD1. CDR1 and CDR2 from the germline V gene are SEHNR and FQNEAQ (reference sequence). The CDR3 covers 16 residues. V lost 0 bases to trimming and J lost 2 bases; unmatched junction nucleotides: 7. The CDR3 sequence is CASSLAGGSGTYEQYF. The DNA of the CDR3 is TGTGCCAGCAGCTTAGCAGGGGGCAGTGGGACCTACGAGCAGTACTTC.

In the case of this clone: Relative to the germline gene, one junction end is altered; a read error may explain this. J is TRBJ1-3 and V is TRBV7-9, with D maybe TRBD1 (5 bases). Looked up from germline, CDR1 is SEHNR and CDR2 is FQNEAQ (reference sequence). The CDR3 consists of 12 residues. CDR3 loop: CAGRASGNTIYF. The CDR3 DNA reads as TGTGCCGGCAGGGCCTCTGGAAACACCATATATTTT. The full variable domain, with the rest looked up from reference TRBV7-9 and TRBJ1-3, is DTGVSQNPRHKITKRGQNVTFRCDPISEHNRLYWYRQTLGQGPEFLTYFQNEAQLEKSRLLSDRFSAERPKGSFSTLEIQRTEQGDSAMYLCAGRASGNTIYFGEGSWLTVV.

The chain carries TRBV11-2 and TRBJ2-7, with TRBD1 matching over 11 bases. The length of the CDR3 is 14 residues. Trimming at V came to 5 bases and at J to 4 bases, leaving 4 bases not matched to a gene. Germline CDR1 SGHAT, CDR2 FQNNGV. The CDR3 DNA sequence: TGTGCCAGCAGCCCCAGGGACAGGGGGTACGAGCAGTACTTC. This encodes CASSPRDRGYEQYF. The full variable domain, with the rest looked up from reference TRBV11-2 and TRBJ2-7, is EAGVAQSPRYKIIEKRQSVAFWCNPISGHATLYWYQQILGQGPKLLIQFQNNGVVDDSQLPKDRFSAERLKGVDSTLKIQPAKLEDSAVYLCASSPRDRGYEQYFGPGTRLTVT.

The CDR3 sequence is CASSLDLAPPYEQYF. In DNA, the CDR3 is TGTGCCAGCAGCTTAGATCTAGCCCCACCCTACGAGCAGTACTTC. The rearrangement joins TRBV7-8 to TRBJ2-7, with D possibly TRBD2 on 5 matching bases. V was cut by 1 base and J by 2 bases, with 12 bases left in between. The germline CDR1 and CDR2 sequences are SGHVS and FQNEAQ. The CDR3 is 15 amino acids.

V usage is TRBV5-6 and J usage is TRBJ1-4; 10 bases are a match to TRBD1. Germline CDR1 is SGHDT and CDR2 is YYEEEE. The CDR3 is made up of 18 amino acids. V lost 4 bases to trimming and J lost 0 bases; unmatched junction nucleotides: 9. CDR3 residues: CASSMRTGGIATNEKLFF. DNA of the CDR3: TGTGCCAGCAGCATGAGGACAGGGGGAATCGCAACTAATGAAAAACTGTTTTTT. The full variable domain, completed using reference TRBV5-6 and TRBJ1-4, is DAGVTQSPTHLIKTRGQQVTLRCSPKSGHDTVSWYQQALGQGPQFIFQYYEEEERQRGNFPDRFSGHQFPNYSSELNVNALLLGDSALYLCASSMRTGGIATNEKLFFGSGTQLSVL.

This rearrangement joins TRBV5-1 to TRBJ1-1; D may be TRBD1 (6 bases). V lost 4 bases and J lost 3, with 19 bases in between. Germline lookup yields CDR1 SGHRS and CDR2 YFSETQ. The CDR3 covers 16 residues. CDR3 loop: CASSQGRGYRDTEAFF. The CDR3 nucleotides are TGCGCCAGCAGCCAGGGGCGGGGGTATCGGGACACTGAAGCTTTCTTT.

J is TRBJ2-7 and V is TRBV11-2; 11 nucleotides agree with TRBD2. This CDR3 contains 14 residues. The V and J ends lost 5 bases and 6 bases, in that order; junction bases with no gene match: 6. Per germline, CDR1 SGHAT and CDR2 FQNNGV. DNA of the CDR3: TGTGCCAGCAGCGAGACTAGCGGGATTGCCGAGCAGTACTTC. It is translated as CASSETSGIAEQYF.

This rearrangement joins TRBV7-8 to TRBJ2-1; TRBD2 agrees at 13 bases. This CDR3 has 20 amino acids. J gave up 6 bases and V 4 bases, and 18 bases lay outside the gene matches. Germline-derived CDR1 and CDR2 are SGHVS and FQNEAQ. The CDR3 sequence is CASSSRLTSGGAKGGNEQFF. Written as DNA, the CDR3 is TGTGCCAGCAGCTCACGACTAACTAGCGGGGGGGCAAAGGGAGGCAATGAGCAGTTCTTC.

The chain combines TRBV6-5 with TRBJ1-4; D may be TRBD1 (5 bases). The CDR3 runs to 15 residues. Germline CDR1 MNHEY, CDR2 SVGAGI. V was trimmed by 7 bases and J by 3 bases, leaving 15 bases between them. The CDR3 region has the DNA TGTGCCAGCATTAGCGGGGGGGTCCCTAATGAAAAACTGTTTTTT. Encoded protein: CASISGGVPNEKLFF.

The chain has TRBV9 and TRBJ1-2, with D unclear. Trimming left V 4 bases short and J 8 bases short, with 9 bases between. Per the germline V gene, CDR1 is SGDLS and CDR2 is YYNGEE. The CDR3 has 11 residues. CDR3 nucleotide sequence: TGTGCCAGCAGCCCCCAATTCGGCTACACCTTC. Translated: CASSPQFGYTF.

This rearrangement joins TRBV11-3 to TRBJ1-5; D unclear. The CDR3 runs to 13 residues. V was shortened by 3 bases and J by 5 bases, with 8 bases between the two germline ends. Germline V gene lookup returns CDR1 SGHNT and CDR2 YENEEA. CDR3: CASSLGQDQPQHF. Here the CDR3 DNA reads TGTGCCAGCAGCTTGGGCCAGGATCAGCCCCAGCATTTT.

The chain links TRBV19 to TRBJ1-2; D is ambiguous. With 6 bases removed from V and 2 bases from J, the gap between germline ends came to 16 bases. The CDR3 runs to 15 residues. Germline V gives CDR1 LNHDA, CDR2 SQIVND (reference sequence). The CDR3 DNA sequence: TGTGCCAGTAGAACCGTGTTGAACAGCAACTATGGCTACACCTTC. It is translated as CASRTVLNSNYGYTF.

The chain recombines TRBV19 with TRBJ1-2, with D maybe TRBD1 (6 bases). V gave up 4 bases and J gave up 7 bases, with 16 bases separating them. CDR3 length: 14 amino acids. Germline loops: CDR1 LNHDA, CDR2 SQIVND (reference sequence). In DNA, the CDR3 is TGTGCCAGTAGTACCAGGGGAACCCTCAGTGGCTACACCTTC. Protein product: CASSTRGTLSGYTF.

In regard to this clone: The sample contains more than one DNA sequence encoding this CDR3. For the CDR3, the DNA is TGTGCCAGCAGTTGGACAGGGTCGGATGAAAAACTGTTTTTT. This codes for CASSWTGSDEKLFF. The chain has TRBV27 and TRBJ1-4; 8 bases line up with TRBD1. The CDR3 runs 14 residues. The ends lost 4 bases at V and 6 bases at J; junction bases unmatched: 4. Looked up from germline, CDR1 is MNHEY and CDR2 is SMNVEV (reference sequence).

The V call is TRBV30, the J call TRBJ1-6; 7 nucleotides align to TRBD1. Per germline, CDR1 GTSNPN and CDR2 SVGIG (reference sequence). With V trimmed by 1 base and J by 1 base, 7 bases remained unmatched. The CDR3 consists of 17 residues. The CDR3: CAWSAPYRGSYNSPLHF. The CDR3 nucleotides read TGTGCCTGGAGTGCCCCATACAGGGGTTCCTATAATTCACCCCTCCACTTT.

CDR3 in amino acids: CASSLGTGGITQYF. CDR3 nucleotide sequence: TGTGCCAGCAGCTTAGGAACGGGGGGGATTACGCAGTATTTT. The chain employs TRBV7-2 and TRBJ2-3, with 8 nucleotides matching TRBD2. This CDR3 region has 14 residues. Germline CDR1 is SGHTA and CDR2 is FQGNSA. Trimming at V came to 1 base and at J to 8 bases, leaving 5 bases not matched to a gene.